This T cell receptor (beta chain) is from a study of resident and recirculating memory T cells in vitiligo. Background on the study: Shave-biopsy epidermis from lesional and nonlesional skin was sequenced alongside PBMCs.

Stable vitiligo meant no lesion change over the previous 6 months. No vitiligo treatment was given during the prior three months. Produced via immunoSEQ multiplex PCR; TCRdb's table is partial and in-frame only. The sample records more than 70,000 clones, about 91% being singletons. Germline V lookup: CDR1 KGHSH, CDR2 LQKENI. The CDR3 extends over 12 amino acids. V dropped 8 bases and J dropped 2 bases, with 8 bases sitting between them. Material for sequencing was blood. The receptor was isolated from a male donor with vitiligo. The V and J genes are TRBV18 and TRBJ2-3, with D perhaps matching TRBD1 (6 bases). CDR3 sequence reads: CASGQYTDTQYF. The DNA for the CDR3 is TGTGCCAGCGGACAGTACACAGATACGCAGTATTTT. The whole variable domain, filled in from reference TRBV18 and TRBJ2-3, reads NAGVMQNPRHLVRRRGQEARLRCSPMKGHSHVYWYRQLPEEGLKFMVYLQKENIIDESGMPKERFSAEFPKEGPSILRIQQVVRGDSAAYFCASGQYTDTQYFGPGTRLTVL.